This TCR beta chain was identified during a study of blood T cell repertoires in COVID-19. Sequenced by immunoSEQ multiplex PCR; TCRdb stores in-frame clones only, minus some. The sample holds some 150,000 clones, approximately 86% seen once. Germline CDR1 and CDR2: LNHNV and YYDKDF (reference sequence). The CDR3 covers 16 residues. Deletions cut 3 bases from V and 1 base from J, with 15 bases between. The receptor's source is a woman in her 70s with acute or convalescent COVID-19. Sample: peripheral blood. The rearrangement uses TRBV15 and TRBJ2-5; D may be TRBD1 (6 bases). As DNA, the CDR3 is TGTGCCACCAGCAGTGGGTTGGTGGGGGCCCAAGAGACCCAGTACTTC. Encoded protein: CATSSGLVGAQETQYF.